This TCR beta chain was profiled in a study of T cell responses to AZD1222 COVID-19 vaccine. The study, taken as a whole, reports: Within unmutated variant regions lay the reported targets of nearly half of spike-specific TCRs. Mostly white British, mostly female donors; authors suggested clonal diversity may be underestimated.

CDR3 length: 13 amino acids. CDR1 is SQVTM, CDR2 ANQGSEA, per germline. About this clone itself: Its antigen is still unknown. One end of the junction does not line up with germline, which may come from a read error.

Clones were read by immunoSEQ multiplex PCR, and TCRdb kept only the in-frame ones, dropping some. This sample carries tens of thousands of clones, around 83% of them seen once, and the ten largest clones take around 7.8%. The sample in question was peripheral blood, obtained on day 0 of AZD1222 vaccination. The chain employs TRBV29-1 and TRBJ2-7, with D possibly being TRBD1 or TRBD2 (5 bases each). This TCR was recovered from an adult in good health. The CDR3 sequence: CSVVVGVSSEQYF. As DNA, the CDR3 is TGCAGCGTTGTGGTGGGGGTTTCCTCCGAGCAGTACTTC.